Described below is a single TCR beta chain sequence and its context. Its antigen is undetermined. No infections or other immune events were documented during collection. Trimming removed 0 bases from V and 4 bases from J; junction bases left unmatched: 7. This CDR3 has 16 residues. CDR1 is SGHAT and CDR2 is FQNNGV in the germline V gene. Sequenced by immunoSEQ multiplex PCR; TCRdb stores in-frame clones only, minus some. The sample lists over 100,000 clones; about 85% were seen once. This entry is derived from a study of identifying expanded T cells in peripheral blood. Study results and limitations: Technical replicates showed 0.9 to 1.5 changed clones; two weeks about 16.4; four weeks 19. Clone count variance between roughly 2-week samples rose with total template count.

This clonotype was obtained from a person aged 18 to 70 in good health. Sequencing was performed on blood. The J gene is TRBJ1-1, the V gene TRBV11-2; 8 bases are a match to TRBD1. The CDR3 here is CASSLDAATGATEAFF. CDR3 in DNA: TGTGCCAGCAGCTTAGATGCAGCGACAGGGGCCACTGAAGCTTTCTTT.